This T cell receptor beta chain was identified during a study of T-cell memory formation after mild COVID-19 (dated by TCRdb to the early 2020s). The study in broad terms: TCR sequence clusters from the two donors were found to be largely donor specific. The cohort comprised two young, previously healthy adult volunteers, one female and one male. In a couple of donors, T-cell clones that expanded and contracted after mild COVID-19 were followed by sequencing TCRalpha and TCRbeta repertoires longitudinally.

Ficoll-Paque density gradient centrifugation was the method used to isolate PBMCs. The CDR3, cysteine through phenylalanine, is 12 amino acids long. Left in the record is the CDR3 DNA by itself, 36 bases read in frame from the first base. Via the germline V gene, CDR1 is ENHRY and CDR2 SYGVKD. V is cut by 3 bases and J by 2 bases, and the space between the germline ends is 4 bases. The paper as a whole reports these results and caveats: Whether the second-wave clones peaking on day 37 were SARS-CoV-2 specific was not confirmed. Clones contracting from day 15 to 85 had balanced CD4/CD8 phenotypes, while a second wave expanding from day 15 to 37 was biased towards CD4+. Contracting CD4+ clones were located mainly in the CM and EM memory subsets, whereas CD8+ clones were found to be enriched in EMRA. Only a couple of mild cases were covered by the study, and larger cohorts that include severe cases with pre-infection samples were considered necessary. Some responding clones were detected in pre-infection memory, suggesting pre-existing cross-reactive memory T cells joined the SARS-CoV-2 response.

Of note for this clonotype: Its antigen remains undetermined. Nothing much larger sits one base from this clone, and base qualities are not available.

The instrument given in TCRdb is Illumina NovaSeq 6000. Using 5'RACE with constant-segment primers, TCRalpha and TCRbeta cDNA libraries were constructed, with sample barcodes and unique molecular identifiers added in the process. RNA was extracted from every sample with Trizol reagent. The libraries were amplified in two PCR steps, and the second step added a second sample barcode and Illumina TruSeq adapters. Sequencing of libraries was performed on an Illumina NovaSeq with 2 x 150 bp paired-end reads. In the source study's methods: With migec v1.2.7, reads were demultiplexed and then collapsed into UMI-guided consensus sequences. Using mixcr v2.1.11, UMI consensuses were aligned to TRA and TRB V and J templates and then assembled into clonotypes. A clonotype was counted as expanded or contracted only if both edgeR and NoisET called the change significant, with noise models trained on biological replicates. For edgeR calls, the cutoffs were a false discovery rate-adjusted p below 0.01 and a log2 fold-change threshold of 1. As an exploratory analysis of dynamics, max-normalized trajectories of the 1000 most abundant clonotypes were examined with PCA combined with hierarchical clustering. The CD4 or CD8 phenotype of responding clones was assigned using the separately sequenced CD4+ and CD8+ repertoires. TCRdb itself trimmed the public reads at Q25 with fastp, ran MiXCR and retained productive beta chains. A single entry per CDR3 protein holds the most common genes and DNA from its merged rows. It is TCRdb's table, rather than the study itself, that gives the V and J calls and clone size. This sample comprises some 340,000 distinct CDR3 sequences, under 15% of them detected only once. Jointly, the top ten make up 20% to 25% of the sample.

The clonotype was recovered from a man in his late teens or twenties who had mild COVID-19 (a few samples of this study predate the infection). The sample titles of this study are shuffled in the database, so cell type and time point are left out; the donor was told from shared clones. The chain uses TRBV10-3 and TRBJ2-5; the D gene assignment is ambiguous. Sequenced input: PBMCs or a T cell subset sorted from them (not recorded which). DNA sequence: TGTGCCATCAGTGACAGGCAAGAGACCCAGTACTTC. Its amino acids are CAISDRQETQYF.